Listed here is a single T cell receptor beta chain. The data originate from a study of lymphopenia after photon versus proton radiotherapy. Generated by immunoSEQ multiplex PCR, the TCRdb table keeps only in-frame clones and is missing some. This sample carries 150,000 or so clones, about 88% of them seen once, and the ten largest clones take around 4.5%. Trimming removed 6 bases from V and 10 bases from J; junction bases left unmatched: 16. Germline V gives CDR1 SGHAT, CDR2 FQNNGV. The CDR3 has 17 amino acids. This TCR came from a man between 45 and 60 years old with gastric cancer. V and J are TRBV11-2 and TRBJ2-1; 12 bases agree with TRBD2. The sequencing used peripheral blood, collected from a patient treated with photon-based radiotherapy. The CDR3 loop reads CASSRGWASGRANEQFF. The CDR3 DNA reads TGTGCCAGCAGTCGAGGTTGGGCTAGCGGGAGGGCTAACGAGCAGTTCTTC.